Detailed here is one T cell receptor beta chain. The target antigen is unknown. These data belong to a study of OX40 agonist ivuxolimab in advanced cancers. The overall study: Patients in the trial were receiving intravenous ivuxolimab every 2 weeks, at doses of 0.01 to 10 mg/kg. Findings of the study overall: Also showing low normalized T-cell clonal expansion were some of the nonresponders.

Repertoires were generated with immunoSEQ multiplex PCR, while TCRdb's copy carries only in-frame clones and drops some. The sample comprises more than 35,000 clones, approximately 80% of which are singletons, and roughly 7.3% rests with the top ten. In germline, CDR1 is LNHNV, CDR2 YYDKDF (reference sequence). The CDR3 extends over 12 amino acids. Trimming took off 7 bases at V and 6 bases at J, with 12 bases between the two ends. The study sampled blood at baseline, cycle 4 day 1, and cycle 7 day 1. The gene calls are TRBV15 and TRBJ1-2, with D possibly being TRBD1 (5 bases). The TCR originated in an adult with an advanced solid tumor such as melanoma, head and neck, liver or kidney cancer. Sequencing used CD4+ or CD8+ T cells sorted from blood, obtained in a trial of the OX40 agonist ivuxolimab. The CDR3 loop reads CATMGGVNGYTF. CDR3 nucleotides: TGTGCCACCATGGGAGGGGTTAATGGCTACACCTTC.